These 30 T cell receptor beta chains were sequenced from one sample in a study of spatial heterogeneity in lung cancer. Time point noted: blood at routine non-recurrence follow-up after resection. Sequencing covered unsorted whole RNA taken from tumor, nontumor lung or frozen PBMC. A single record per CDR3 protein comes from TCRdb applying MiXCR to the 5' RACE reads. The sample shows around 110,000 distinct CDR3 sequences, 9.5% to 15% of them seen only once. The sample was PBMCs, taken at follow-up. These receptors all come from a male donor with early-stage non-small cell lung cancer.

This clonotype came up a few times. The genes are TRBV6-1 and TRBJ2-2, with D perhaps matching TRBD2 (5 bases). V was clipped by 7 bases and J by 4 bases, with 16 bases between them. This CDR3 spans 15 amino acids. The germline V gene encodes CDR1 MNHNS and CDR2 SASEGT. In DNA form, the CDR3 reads TGTGCCAGCAACTCACCGAGAGGGCCCACCGGGGAGCTGTTTTTT. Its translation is CASNSPRGPTGELFF.

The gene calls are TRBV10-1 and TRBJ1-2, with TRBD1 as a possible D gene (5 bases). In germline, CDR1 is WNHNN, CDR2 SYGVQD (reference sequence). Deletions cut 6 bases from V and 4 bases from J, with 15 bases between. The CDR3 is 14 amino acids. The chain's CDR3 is CASRKPGGTYGYTF. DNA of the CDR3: TGCGCCAGCAGGAAACCGGGAGGGACCTATGGCTACACCTTC.

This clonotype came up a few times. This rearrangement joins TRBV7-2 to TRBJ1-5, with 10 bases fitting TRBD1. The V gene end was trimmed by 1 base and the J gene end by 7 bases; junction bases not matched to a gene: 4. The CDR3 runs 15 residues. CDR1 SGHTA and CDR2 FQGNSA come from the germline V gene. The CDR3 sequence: CASSLGQGARQPQHF. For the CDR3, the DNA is TGTGCCAGCAGCTTAGGACAGGGGGCGAGACAGCCCCAGCATTTT.

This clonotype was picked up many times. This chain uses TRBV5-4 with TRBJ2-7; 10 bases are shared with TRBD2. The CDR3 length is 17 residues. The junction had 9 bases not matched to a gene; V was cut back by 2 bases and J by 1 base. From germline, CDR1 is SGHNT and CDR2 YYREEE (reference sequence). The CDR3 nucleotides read TGTGCCAGCAGCTTCGCCAGCGGGGGGGGATTTTCCTACGAGCAGTACTTC. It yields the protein CASSFASGGGFSYEQYF.

The CDR3 spells CASSYQGKNSPLHF. CDR3 coding DNA: TGTGCCAGCAGTTATCAGGGCAAGAATTCACCCCTCCACTTT. The chain links TRBV6-5 to TRBJ1-6; possible D gene TRBD1, 5 bases. This CDR3 is built from 14 residues. The germline CDR1 and CDR2 sequences are MNHEY and SVGAGI. Trimming cost V 3 bases and J 7 bases, with 10 bases left between them.

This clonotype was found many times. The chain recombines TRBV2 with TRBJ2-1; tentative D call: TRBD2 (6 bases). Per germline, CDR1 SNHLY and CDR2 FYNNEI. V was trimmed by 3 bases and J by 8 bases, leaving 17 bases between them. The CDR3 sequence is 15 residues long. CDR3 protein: CASSEGGDRYDEQFF. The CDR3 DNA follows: TGTGCCAGCAGTGAGGGCGGGGACCGTTACGATGAGCAGTTCTTC.

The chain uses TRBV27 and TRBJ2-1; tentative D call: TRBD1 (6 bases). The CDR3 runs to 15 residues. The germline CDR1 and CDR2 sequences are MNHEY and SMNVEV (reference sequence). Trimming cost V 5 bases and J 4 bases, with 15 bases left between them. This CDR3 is CASSPYRDTYNEQFF. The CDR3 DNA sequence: TGTGCCAGCAGTCCATACAGGGACACATACAATGAGCAGTTCTTC.

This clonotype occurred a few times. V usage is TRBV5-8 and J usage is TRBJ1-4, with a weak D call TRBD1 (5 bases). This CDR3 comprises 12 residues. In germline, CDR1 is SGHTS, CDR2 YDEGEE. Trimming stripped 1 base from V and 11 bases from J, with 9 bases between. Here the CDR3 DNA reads TGTGCCAGCAGCTTGCGTACAGGCAAACTGTTTTTT. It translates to CASSLRTGKLFF.

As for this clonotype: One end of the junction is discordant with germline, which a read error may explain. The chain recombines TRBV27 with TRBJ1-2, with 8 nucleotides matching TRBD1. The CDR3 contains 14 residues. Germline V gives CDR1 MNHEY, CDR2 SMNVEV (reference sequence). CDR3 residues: CACSLTRGLGGYTF. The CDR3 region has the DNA TGTGCCTGCAGTTTAACCAGGGGGCTCGGAGGCTACACCTTC.

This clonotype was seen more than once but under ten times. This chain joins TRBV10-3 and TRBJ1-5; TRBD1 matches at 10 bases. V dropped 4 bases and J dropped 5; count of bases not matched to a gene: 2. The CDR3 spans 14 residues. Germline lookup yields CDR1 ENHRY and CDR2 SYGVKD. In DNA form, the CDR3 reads TGTGCCATCAGTGGACAGGGGGCCGATCAGCCCCAGCATTTT. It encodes CAISGQGADQPQHF.

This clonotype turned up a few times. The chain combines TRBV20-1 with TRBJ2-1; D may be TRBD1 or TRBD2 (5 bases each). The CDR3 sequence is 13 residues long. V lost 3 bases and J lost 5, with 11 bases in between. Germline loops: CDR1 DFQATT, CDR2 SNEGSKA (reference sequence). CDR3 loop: CSARGPTNNEQFF. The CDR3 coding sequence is TGCAGTGCTAGGGGACCTACAAACAATGAGCAGTTCTTC.

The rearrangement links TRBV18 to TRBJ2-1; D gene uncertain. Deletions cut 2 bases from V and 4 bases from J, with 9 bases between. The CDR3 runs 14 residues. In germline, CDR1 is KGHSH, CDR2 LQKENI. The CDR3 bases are TGTGCCAGCTCACCAAGGCTAGATTACAATGAGCAGTTCTTC. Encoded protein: CASSPRLDYNEQFF. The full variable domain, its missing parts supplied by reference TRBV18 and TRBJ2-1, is NAGVMQNPRHLVRRRGQEARLRCSPMKGHSHVYWYRQLPEEGLKFMVYLQKENIIDESGMPKERFSAEFPKEGPSILRIQQVVRGDSAAYFCASSPRLDYNEQFFGPGTRLTVL.

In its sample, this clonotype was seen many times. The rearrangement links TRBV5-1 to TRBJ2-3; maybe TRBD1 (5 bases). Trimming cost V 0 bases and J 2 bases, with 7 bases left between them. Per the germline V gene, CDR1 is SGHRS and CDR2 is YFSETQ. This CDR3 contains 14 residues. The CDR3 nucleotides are TGCGCCAGCAGCTTGGGACAGATCACAGATACGCAGTATTTT. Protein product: CASSLGQITDTQYF.

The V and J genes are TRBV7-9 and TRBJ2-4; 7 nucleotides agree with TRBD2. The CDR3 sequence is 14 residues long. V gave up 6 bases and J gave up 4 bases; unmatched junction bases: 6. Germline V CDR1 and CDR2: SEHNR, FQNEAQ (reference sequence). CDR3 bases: TGTGCCAGCAGTCTTGCGGGGGTTAAAAACATTCAGTACTTC. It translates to CASSLAGVKNIQYF.

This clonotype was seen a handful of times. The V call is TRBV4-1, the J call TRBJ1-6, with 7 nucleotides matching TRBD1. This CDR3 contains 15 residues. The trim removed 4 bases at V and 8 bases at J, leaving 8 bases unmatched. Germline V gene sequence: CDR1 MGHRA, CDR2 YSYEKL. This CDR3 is CASSRNAGGDSPLHF. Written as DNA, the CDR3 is TGCGCCAGCAGCCGTAACGCAGGGGGGGATTCACCCCTCCACTTT.

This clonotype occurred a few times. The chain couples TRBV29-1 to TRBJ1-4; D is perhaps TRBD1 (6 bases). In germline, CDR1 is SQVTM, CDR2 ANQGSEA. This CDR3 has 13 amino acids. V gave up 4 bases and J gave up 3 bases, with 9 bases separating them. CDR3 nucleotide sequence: TGCAGCGTTGGGGGGGCCTCTAATGAAAAACTGTTTTTT. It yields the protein CSVGGASNEKLFF.

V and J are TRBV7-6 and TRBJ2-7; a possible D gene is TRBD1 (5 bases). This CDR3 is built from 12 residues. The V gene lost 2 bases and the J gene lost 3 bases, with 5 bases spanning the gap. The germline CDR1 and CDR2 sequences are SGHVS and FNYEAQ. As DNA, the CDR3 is TGTGCCAGCAGCTTACAGGGCTACGAGCAGTACTTC. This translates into CASSLQGYEQYF. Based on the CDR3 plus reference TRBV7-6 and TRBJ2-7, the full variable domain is GAGVSQSPRYKVTKRGQDVALRCDPISGHVSLYWYRQALGQGPEFLTYFNYEAQQDKSGLPNDRFSAERPEGSISTLTIQRTEQRDSAMYRCASSLQGYEQYFGPGTRLTVT.

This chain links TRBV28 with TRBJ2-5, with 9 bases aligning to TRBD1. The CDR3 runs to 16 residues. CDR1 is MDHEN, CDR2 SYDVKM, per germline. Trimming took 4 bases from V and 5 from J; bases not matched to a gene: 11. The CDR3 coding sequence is TGTGCCAGCAGTTCTCCCGGGACAGGGACGCGGGAGACCCAGTACTTC. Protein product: CASSSPGTGTRETQYF.

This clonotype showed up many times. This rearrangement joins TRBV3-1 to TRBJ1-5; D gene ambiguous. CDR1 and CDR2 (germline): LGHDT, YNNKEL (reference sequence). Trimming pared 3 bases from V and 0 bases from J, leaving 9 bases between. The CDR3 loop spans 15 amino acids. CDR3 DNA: TGTGCCAGCAGCCAGGGTAGCGCTAGCAATCAGCCCCAGCATTTT. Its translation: CASSQGSASNQPQHF.

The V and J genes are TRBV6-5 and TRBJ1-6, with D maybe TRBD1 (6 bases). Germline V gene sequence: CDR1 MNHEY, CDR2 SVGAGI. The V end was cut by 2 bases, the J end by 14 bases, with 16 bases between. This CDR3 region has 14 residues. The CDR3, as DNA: TGTGCCAGCAGTTACGGGCAGGGGAGGATGGCCCTCCACTTT. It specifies CASSYGQGRMALHF.

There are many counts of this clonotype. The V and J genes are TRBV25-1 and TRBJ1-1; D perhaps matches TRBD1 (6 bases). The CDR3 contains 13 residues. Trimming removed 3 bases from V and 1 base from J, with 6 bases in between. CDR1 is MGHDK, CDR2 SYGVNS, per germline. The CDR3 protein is CASSEDRNTEAFF. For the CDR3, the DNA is TGTGCCAGCAGTGAGGACAGGAACACTGAAGCTTTCTTT. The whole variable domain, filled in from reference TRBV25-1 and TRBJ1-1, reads EADIYQTPRYLVIGTGKKITLECSQTMGHDKMYWYQQDPGMELHLIHYSYGVNSTEKGDLSSESTVSRIRTEHFPLTLESARPSHTSQYLCASSEDRNTEAFFGQGTRLTVV.

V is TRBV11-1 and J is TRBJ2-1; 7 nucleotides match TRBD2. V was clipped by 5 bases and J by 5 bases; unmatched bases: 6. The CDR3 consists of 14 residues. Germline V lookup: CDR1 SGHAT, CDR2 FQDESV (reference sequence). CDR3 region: CASSPSGSHNEQFF. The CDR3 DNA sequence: TGTGCCAGCAGCCCTAGCGGAAGCCACAATGAGCAGTTCTTC.

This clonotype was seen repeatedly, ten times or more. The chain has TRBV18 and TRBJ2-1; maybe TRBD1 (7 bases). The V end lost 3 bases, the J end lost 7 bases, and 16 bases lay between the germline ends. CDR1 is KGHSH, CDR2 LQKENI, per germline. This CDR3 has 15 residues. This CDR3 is CASSPSGAGGNEQFF. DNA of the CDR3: TGTGCCAGCTCACCTTCCGGAGCAGGGGGGAATGAGCAGTTCTTC.

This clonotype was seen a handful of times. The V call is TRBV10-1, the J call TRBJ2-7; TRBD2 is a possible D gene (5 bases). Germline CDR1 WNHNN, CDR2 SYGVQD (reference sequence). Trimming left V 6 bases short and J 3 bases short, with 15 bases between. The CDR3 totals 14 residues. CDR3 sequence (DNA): TGCGCCAGCAGCCCCAAGGCCGGGATCTACGAGCAGTACTTC. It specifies CASSPKAGIYEQYF.

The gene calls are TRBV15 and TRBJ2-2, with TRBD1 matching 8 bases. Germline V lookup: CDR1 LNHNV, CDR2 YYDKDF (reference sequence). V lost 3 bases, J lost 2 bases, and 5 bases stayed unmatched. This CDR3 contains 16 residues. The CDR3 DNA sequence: TGTGCCACCAGCAGCAGACAGGGGCAAAACACCGGGGAGCTGTTTTTT. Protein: CATSSRQGQNTGELFF.

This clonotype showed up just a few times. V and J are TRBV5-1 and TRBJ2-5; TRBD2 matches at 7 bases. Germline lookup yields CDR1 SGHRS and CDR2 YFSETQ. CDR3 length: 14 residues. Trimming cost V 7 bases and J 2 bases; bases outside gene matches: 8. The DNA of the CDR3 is TGCGCCAGCGCCGTGCGGACTAGGCAAGAGACCCAGTACTTC. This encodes CASAVRTRQETQYF.

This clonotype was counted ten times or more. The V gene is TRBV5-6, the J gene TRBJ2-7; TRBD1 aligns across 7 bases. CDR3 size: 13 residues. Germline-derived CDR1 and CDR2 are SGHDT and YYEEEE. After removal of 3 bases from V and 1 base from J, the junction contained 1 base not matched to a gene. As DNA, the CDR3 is TGTGCCAGCAGCTGGGGACAGTCCTACGAGCAGTACTTC. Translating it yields CASSWGQSYEQYF.

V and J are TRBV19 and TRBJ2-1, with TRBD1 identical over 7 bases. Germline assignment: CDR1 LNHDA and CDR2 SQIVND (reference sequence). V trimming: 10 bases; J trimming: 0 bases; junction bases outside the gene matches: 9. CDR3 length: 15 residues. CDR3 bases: TGTGCCACCAAGACAGGGCCTAGCTCCTACAATGAGCAGTTCTTC. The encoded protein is CATKTGPSSYNEQFF.

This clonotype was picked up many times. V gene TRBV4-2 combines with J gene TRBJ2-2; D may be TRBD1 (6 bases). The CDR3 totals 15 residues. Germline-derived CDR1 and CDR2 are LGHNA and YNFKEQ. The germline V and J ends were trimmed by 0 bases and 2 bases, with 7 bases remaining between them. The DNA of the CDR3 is TGTGCCAGCAGCCAAGAGGGACACAACACCGGGGAGCTGTTTTTT. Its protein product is CASSQEGHNTGELFF.

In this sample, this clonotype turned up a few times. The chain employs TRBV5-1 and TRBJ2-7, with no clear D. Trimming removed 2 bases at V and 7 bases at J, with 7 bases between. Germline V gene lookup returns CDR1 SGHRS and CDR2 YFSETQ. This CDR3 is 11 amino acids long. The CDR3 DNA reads TGCGCCAGCAGCTTACGGACGGAGCAGTACTTC. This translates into CASSLRTEQYF. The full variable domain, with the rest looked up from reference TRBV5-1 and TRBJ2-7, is KAGVTQTPRYLIKTRGQQVTLSCSPISGHRSVSWYQQTPGQGLQFLFEYFSETQRNKGNFPGRFSGRQFSNSRSEMNVSTLELGDSALYLCASSLRTEQYFGPGTRLTVT.